The clone carrying this T cell receptor (beta chain) was observed many times. Its target is unknown. iRepertoire HTBI primers and Arm-PCR of CDR3 regions built TCR beta libraries. TCRdb re-called the multiplex PCR reads through MiXCR, storing one row per CDR3 protein. Of fewer than 400,000 distinct CDR3 sequences in the sample, about 20% were seen once. This entry comes from a study of regulatory T cells in long-lasting Graves disease. Points from the study as a whole: Persistent disease preferred TRBV28, TRBJ1-2 and TRBJ2-5. Relative to newly diagnosed Graves' patients, persistent ones had lower TCR diversity.

The time point was: newly diagnosed GD, antithyroid drugs for less than 3 months. RNA from PBMCs was the source of the TCR library. A volume of roughly 8.4 milliliters of peripheral blood was collected in EDTA tubes. CDR3 length: 12 residues. V gave up 1 base and J gave up 7 bases, with 5 bases separating them. Germline values: CDR1 MGHDK, CDR2 SYGVNS. The receptor was isolated from a female donor with Graves disease. The sample in question was peripheral blood mononuclear cells (PBMCs), obtained at new diagnosis, from a patient treated with antithyroid drugs. V usage is TRBV25-1 and J usage is TRBJ1-5, with a weak D call TRBD1 (5 bases). CDR3 nucleotides: TGTGCCAGCAGTGAATGGGGGCAGCCCCAGCATTTT. Translation: CASSEWGQPQHF.